The text below deals with one TCR beta chain. These data belong to a study of control samples from healthy donors and cancer patients. CDR1 is SGHTA and CDR2 is FQGNSA in the germline V gene. The CDR3 length is 13 residues. Trimming took off 4 bases at V and 7 bases at J, with 14 bases between the two ends. Assay used: immunoSEQ multiplex PCR; TCRdb lists only in-frame clones, some missing. Of roughly 51,000 clones listed, about 92% are singletons. The sequencing sample was made of PBMCs. This chain joins TRBV7-2 and TRBJ2-7; no definite D call. The TCR originated in a middle-aged man with colorectal cancer. CDR3 in amino acids: CASSSYGPWEQYF. In DNA form, the CDR3 reads TGTGCCAGCAGCTCCTACGGGCCCTGGGAGCAGTACTTC.